This TCR delta chain appears in the sequencing data of a study of γδ T cells in repeated Plasmodium falciparum infection. Background on the study: Age- and gender-matched Australian children served as comparison for malaria-exposed Malian children.

This clone has only a few counts. Its antigen is as yet unknown. Since a far larger clone is one base different, this is likely a read error. The DNA is left out, because the CDR3 cannot be placed on it with certainty; the CDR3 is given as TCRdb lists it. This CDR3 is also generated by other DNA sequences in the sample. TCRdb re-analyzed the multiplex PCR reads via CATT. The table has some 51,000 delta-chain clones, 1.9% seen once. The germline V gene has CDR1 TVYSNPD and CDR2 GDNSRS (reference sequence). The CDR3 has 14 residues if both end residues are counted. Study findings and constraints: Vdelta2-negative gammadelta repertoires, largely Vdelta1+, seemingly showed infection-driven waves of new clonal selection. Vgamma9/Vdelta2+ T cells showed a stable polyclonal repertoire with shared TCRgamma sequences.

Flow sorting of PBMC yielded separate Vgamma9/Vdelta2+ and Vdelta2-negative gammadelta T cell populations for bulk repertoire analysis. Sequenced: gamma-delta T cells from blood. The sequence was collected from a pool of human donors (malaria-infected and uninfected, not separated). V gene TRDV3 was called; the J gene was not; the table's D gene call, TRDD3, was not cross checked with the DNA. The CDR3 here is CAFGGGTGTDKLIF.